A selection of T cell receptor beta chains follows, all from one sample in a study of blood T cell repertoires in COVID-19. Libraries were prepared by immunoSEQ multiplex PCR; TCRdb keeps only in-frame clonotypes and omits some of them. The table lists roughly 250,000 clones, more than 60% of them singletons. The sample was peripheral blood. The receptors were sampled from a woman aged 40 to 50 with active or convalescent COVID-19. The CDR3 runs from the conserved cysteine through the conserved F or W. The D gene is left open where the match is weak. Size is omitted from some rows. Given values are once, few, many or a class for expanded clones.

TGTGCCAGCAGCGGGGGGGTGGGCAATCAGCCCCAGCATTTT,CASSGGVGNQPQHF,TRBV3-1/TRBV3-2,-,TRBJ1-5,-
TGTGCCATCAGTGAGTTCGGCAGGGGTTTTTATGGCTACACCTTC,CAISEFGRGFYGYTF,TRBV10-3,-,TRBJ1-2,-
TGCGCCAGCACCTTGAACTCGCCCCCCGGGCAGGGGGAGAATGGCTACACCTTC,CASTLNSPPGQGENGYTF,TRBV5-1,-,TRBJ1-2,TRBD1
TGTGCCAGCAGGGTCTCAGGGGGTGAAAAACTGTTTTTT,CASRVSGGEKLFF,TRBV28,-,TRBJ1-4,TRBD1
TGTGCCAGCAGGGGGACAGGATATACCGGGGAGCTGTTTTTT,CASRGTGYTGELFF,TRBV3-1/TRBV3-2,-,TRBJ2-2,TRBD1
TGTGCCTACGCGCGACAGGCTAGGGCTTTCTTT,CAYARQARAFF,TRBV30,-,TRBJ1-1,-
TGTGCCAGCAGTGATTTTCACAGGGCTGGAAACACCATATATTTT,CASSDFHRAGNTIYF,TRBV6-1,-,TRBJ1-3,-
TGTGCCAGCAGCCCAGCGGGATCTCCCAAGGCCTATGGCTACACCTTC,CASSPAGSPKAYGYTF,TRBV28,-,TRBJ1-2,-
TGTGCCAGCAGCTTTGACAGGGGTGACGGAGAGACCCAGTACTTC,CASSFDRGDGETQYF,TRBV11-2,-,TRBJ2-5,TRBD1
TGTGCCATCAGGAGACAGGGTGGGACTGAAGCTTTCTTT,CAIRRQGGTEAFF,TRBV10-3,-,TRBJ1-1,TRBD1
TGTGCCAGCAGCTTGAACCTAGGGACAGGCCTCGGGGAGACCCAGTACTTC,CASSLNLGTGLGETQYF,TRBV5-6,-,TRBJ2-5,TRBD1
TGTGCCAGTAGTGCTAGCGGGGGGGAAGAGACCCAGTACTTC,CASSASGGEETQYF,TRBV19,-,TRBJ2-5,TRBD2
TGTGCCAGCAGTGAACGGGCAACTAATGAAAAACTGTTTTTT,CASSERATNEKLFF,TRBV2,-,TRBJ1-4,-
TGCGCCAGCAGGATAGAGGATTCACCCCTCCACTTT,CASRIEDSPLHF,TRBV5-1,-,TRBJ1-6,-
TGCGCCAGCAGCTTGATGACAGGGGCCGGCAATGAGCAGTTCTTC,CASSLMTGAGNEQFF,TRBV5-1,-,TRBJ2-1,TRBD1
TGTGCCTGGAGTCCCGGAGAGCGGGGGGTAAGAGAGACCCAGTACTTC,CAWSPGERGVRETQYF,TRBV30,-,TRBJ2-5,TRBD2
TGTGCCAGCAGTGAGGGTCAGGGCAACACTGAAGCTTTCTTT,CASSEGQGNTEAFF,TRBV2,-,TRBJ1-1,-
TGTGCCAGCAGTTTATCCCCATATGGCTCTGGCAATCAGCCCCAGCATTTT,CASSLSPYGSGNQPQHF,TRBV27,-,TRBJ1-5,-
TGTGCCAGCAGCTACTCCCCCTACCATGTCCGGGGGGATTATCAAGAGACCCAGTACTTC,CASSYSPYHVRGDYQETQYF,TRBV28,few,TRBJ2-5,TRBD2
TGTGCCAGCAGTGACCGGGATACGCAGTATTTT,CASSDRDTQYF,TRBV6-1,once,TRBJ2-3,-
TGTGCCAGCAGCCCCCTGGCGGGCAATCAGCCCCAGCATTTT,CASSPLAGNQPQHF,TRBV5-6,-,TRBJ1-5,-
TGTGCCAGCAGCCAAGACAGCTATGGCTACACCTTC,CASSQDSYGYTF,TRBV14,-,TRBJ1-2,-
TGTGCCTGGTCCCAGTCCCCCTACGAGCAGTACTTC,CAWSQSPYEQYF,TRBV30,few,TRBJ2-7,-
TGTGCCAGCAGTTACTCGGGACAGGTTAACACTGAAGCTTTCTTT,CASSYSGQVNTEAFF,TRBV6-5,many,TRBJ1-1,TRBD1
TGTGCCAGTAGTATATTTGGGCAGTACTCTGGAAACACCATATATTTT,CASSIFGQYSGNTIYF,TRBV19,few,TRBJ1-3,-
TGTGCCAGTAGTATTTGGACAGTAGCAGCTTTCTTT,CASSIWTVAAFF,TRBV19,-,TRBJ1-1,-
TGTGCCAGCAGCGCGGGACGGACGCTAGCCAAAAACATTCAGTACTTC,CASSAGRTLAKNIQYF,TRBV5-8,-,TRBJ2-4,-
TGTGCCAGCAGCGAGACTAGCGGGGGACTAGATACGCAGTATTTT,CASSETSGGLDTQYF,TRBV7-3,once,TRBJ2-3,TRBD2
TGTGCCAGCAGTGAAAGCGGGGGGGCGTACAATGAGCAGTTCTTC,CASSESGGAYNEQFF,TRBV6-1,-,TRBJ2-1,TRBD2
TGTGCCACCAGCAGAGATACAGGGCGGGGGAATGAAAAACTGTTTTTT,CATSRDTGRGNEKLFF,TRBV15,-,TRBJ1-4,-
TGTGCCAGCAGGGGGGCAGGGCCCCAGCATTTT,CASRGAGPQHF,TRBV12-3/TRBV12-4,-,TRBJ1-5,-
TGTGCCAGTCGACCGTCTACGGGGGTTGGAAACACCATATATTTT,CASRPSTGVGNTIYF,TRBV19,-,TRBJ1-3,-
TGTGCCAGCTCACCAGTCGTTGCAGGGGTAAACACTGAAGCTTTCTTT,CASSPVVAGVNTEAFF,TRBV18,few,TRBJ1-1,-
TGTGCCAGCAGCTCTGGAGTCTCTGGAAACACCATATATTTT,CASSSGVSGNTIYF,TRBV4-2,-,TRBJ1-3,-
TGTGCCAGCAGCGTAGTTGTGGCTGGGAGAGCTGAAGCTTTCTTT,CASSVVVAGRAEAFF,TRBV9,-,TRBJ1-1,-
TGTGCCAGCAGGGACAGTCAAGAGACCCAGTACTTC,CASRDSQETQYF,TRBV28,few,TRBJ2-5,-
TGTGCCAGTAGTCTAAGGGGGGGACAGGGCGGTCAGCCCCAGCATTTT,CASSLRGGQGGQPQHF,TRBV19,-,TRBJ1-5,TRBD1
TGCAGCGGGGGACAGGGGAACACTGAAGCTTTCTTT,CSGGQGNTEAFF,TRBV29-1,-,TRBJ1-1,TRBD1
TGTGCCAGCAGCTCGCAGACTAGCCGTCAAGAGACCCAGTACTTC,CASSSQTSRQETQYF,TRBV7-9,-,TRBJ2-5,TRBD2
TGTGCCAGCAGCGCCGGACAGGGGGCGGTCAAAAACATTCAGTACTTC,CASSAGQGAVKNIQYF,TRBV7-6,-,TRBJ2-4,TRBD1
TGTGCCACCAGTCCGACAGCGAACACCGGGGAGCTGTTTTTT,CATSPTANTGELFF,TRBV24-1,-,TRBJ2-2,-
TGTGCCAGCAGCTTATCCTCCGGGGGGTACAATGAGCAGTTCTTC,CASSLSSGGYNEQFF,TRBV7-6,-,TRBJ2-1,TRBD2
TGTGCCAGCAGCTTGGGGGACAGGGCCGAGACCCAGTACTTC,CASSLGDRAETQYF,TRBV5-4,-,TRBJ2-5,TRBD1
TGTGCCAGCAGCTCACGGACAGGGGGCCTCCCAGCTAACTATGGCTACACCTTC,CASSSRTGGLPANYGYTF,TRBV5-4,-,TRBJ1-2,TRBD1
TGTGCCAGCAGTATCAGTCCCGGGAGTTCGCAGGCTTTCTTT,CASSISPGSSQAFF,TRBV11-3,-,TRBJ1-1,-
TGTGCCAGCAGCTTAGCAGCGGGGGGTTACGAGCAGTACTTC,CASSLAAGGYEQYF,TRBV7-6,-,TRBJ2-7,TRBD2
TGTGCCAGCAGTGTGGACAGGCTGAAAGCTTTCTTT,CASSVDRLKAFF,TRBV2,-,TRBJ1-1,TRBD1